A single T cell receptor (beta chain) is shown here with its context. The repertoire was sequenced with immunoSEQ multiplex PCR; TCRdb's copy has only in-frame clones and lacks some. The repertoire holds about 180,000 clones, around 88% seen once, with 3.5% to 5% in the top ten. The sample is drawn from a study of blood T cell repertoires in COVID-19. Study summary: COVID-19 samples, acute and convalescent, were from the United States, Italy and Spain.

The germline gives CDR1 LGHNA, CDR2 YNFKEQ. This CDR3 is 14 amino acids long. Germline trimming cut 6 bases from V and 4 bases from J; bases unmatched to any gene: 6. The receptor was isolated from a woman in her thirties with acute or convalescent COVID-19. The chain uses TRBV4-2 and TRBJ1-3, with 7 bases lining up with TRBD1. The sample comprised peripheral blood. The CDR3 here is CASSRQDRGNTIYF. For the CDR3, the DNA is TGTGCCAGCAGTCGCCAGGACAGGGGAAACACCATATATTTT.